Presented here are 21 T cell receptor beta chains from one specimen sequenced in a study of PD-L1 blockade in urothelial cancer. The time point: pretreatment peripheral blood. Clones were sequenced by immunoSEQ multiplex PCR, and TCRdb holds only the in-frame ones, with some missing. The repertoire includes roughly 40,000 clones, more than 70% of them detected once, and roughly 25% sits in the top ten. Sequences were derived from PBMCs, sampled around atezolizumab (anti-PD-L1) treatment. The source of these receptors is a donor at least 40 years old with urothelial cancer.

The chain joins TRBV7-9 to TRBJ2-3; tentative D call: TRBD2 (5 bases). There are 13 residues in the CDR3. CDR1 SEHNR and CDR2 FQNEAQ come from the germline V gene (reference sequence). Trimming left V 0 bases short and J 4 bases short, with 5 bases between. The CDR3 here is CASSLAGADTQYF. The CDR3 DNA follows: TGTGCCAGCAGCTTAGCGGGAGCAGATACGCAGTATTTT. Full variable domain (remainder filled in from reference TRBV7-9 and TRBJ2-3): DTGVSQNPRHKITKRGQNVTFRCDPISEHNRLYWYRQTLGQGPEFLTYFQNEAQLEKSRLLSDRFSAERPKGSFSTLEIQRTEQGDSAMYLCASSLAGADTQYFGPGTRLTVL.

The chain is built from TRBV6-1 and TRBJ2-3; D is perhaps TRBD2 (6 bases). The germline V gene has CDR1 MNHNS and CDR2 SASEGT. Trimming removed 4 bases at V and 2 bases at J, with 13 bases between. The CDR3 totals 15 residues. The CDR3 bases are TGTGCCAGCAGTGGGGCGGGGACCTACACAGATACGCAGTATTTT. The encoded protein is CASSGAGTYTDTQYF.

This clone was seen a few times. In DNA form, the CDR3 reads TGTGCCATCAGTGCCAGACAGGGCGGGGATGAAAAACTGTTTTTT. As protein: CAISARQGGDEKLFF. The V gene is TRBV10-3, the J gene TRBJ1-4; 7 bases are a match to TRBD1. The CDR3 extends over 15 amino acids. In germline, CDR1 is ENHRY, CDR2 SYGVKD. V trimming: 4 bases; J trimming: 6 bases; junction bases outside the gene matches: 8.

This sequence joins TRBV7-9 and TRBJ1-5, with a tentative D call TRBD1 (5 bases). CDR1 and CDR2 (germline): SEHNR, FQNEAQ (reference sequence). The CDR3 is 15 amino acids. V lost 7 bases to trimming and J lost 3 bases, with 16 bases between them. The CDR3 nucleotides are TGTGCCAGCACCGGGGGGGGAGGTCCCAATCAGCCCCAGCATTTT. Translated, it gives CASTGGGGPNQPQHF.

This chain uses TRBV7-2 with TRBJ1-2, with D perhaps TRBD1 (6 bases). The germline V gene encodes CDR1 SGHTA and CDR2 FQGNSA. The CDR3 is 13 amino acids. The V gene lost 5 bases and the J gene lost 2 bases, with 9 bases spanning the gap. DNA of the CDR3: TGTGCCAGCAGCCGGGGACACAACTATGGCTACACCTTC. Protein sequence: CASSRGHNYGYTF.

J is TRBJ1-4 and V is TRBV4-3, with a possible D match to TRBD1 (6 bases). Trimming stripped 4 bases from V and 0 bases from J, with 9 bases between. The CDR3 spans 15 residues. CDR1 and CDR2 (germline): LGHNA, YSLEER. The CDR3 nucleotides read TGCGCCAGCAGCCGGGGGCTTGCAACTAATGAAAAACTGTTTTTT. Encoded protein: CASSRGLATNEKLFF.

The CDR3 DNA is TGTGCCATCGGAGACACTAGCGGTGAGACCTACGAGCAGTACTTC. It translates to CAIGDTSGETYEQYF. This chain links TRBV10-3 with TRBJ2-7, with 8 bases lining up with TRBD2. CDR1 is ENHRY, CDR2 SYGVKD, per germline. The junction had 11 bases not matched to a gene; V was cut back by 8 bases and J by 2 bases. The CDR3 is 15 residues long.

This clone showed up just a few times. CDR3 in amino acids: CASSLGGHTGGEKLFF. Here the CDR3 DNA reads TGTGCCAGCAGCTTAGGGGGCCACACAGGGGGCGAAAAACTGTTTTTT. The V call is TRBV7-8, the J call TRBJ1-4; 9 positions match TRBD1. CDR3 size: 16 residues. Trimming cost V 1 base and J 8 bases; bases outside gene matches: 8. The germline gives CDR1 SGHVS, CDR2 FQNEAQ.

J is TRBJ1-1 and V is TRBV7-9; TRBD1 aligns across 10 bases. This CDR3 contains 16 residues. The germline V gene encodes CDR1 SEHNR and CDR2 FQNEAQ (reference sequence). With V trimmed by 4 bases and J by 3 bases, 8 bases remained unmatched. The CDR3 nucleotides are TGTGCCAGCAGCTCGACCCCCGGGACAGGGGACACTGAAGCTTTCTTT. This codes for CASSSTPGTGDTEAFF.

The chain carries TRBV7-2 and TRBJ2-2; TRBD1 agrees at 8 bases. This CDR3 contains 19 residues. V lost 5 bases, J lost 4 bases, and 18 bases stayed unmatched. CDR1 and CDR2 from the germline V gene are SGHTA and FQGNSA. The CDR3 nucleotides are TGTGCCAGCAGCCCCCAACGGGACAGGAATAACCAGCGCACCGGGGAGCTGTTTTTT. It specifies CASSPQRDRNNQRTGELFF.

This clone was seen a single time. This chain connects TRBV28 to TRBJ2-1; a weak D match, TRBD2 (5 bases). The germline gives CDR1 MDHEN, CDR2 SYDVKM. The V gene lost 2 bases and the J gene lost 8 bases, with 25 bases spanning the gap. The CDR3 is 18 residues long. CDR3 sequence (DNA): TGTGCCAGCAGTTTACCCCCCCCGGTCAGAGTGCGGGCGGATGAGCAGTTCTTC. This encodes CASSLPPPVRVRADEQFF.

This sequence joins TRBV29-1 and TRBJ1-3; D gene unclear. V was shortened by 5 bases and J by 4 bases, with 9 bases between the two germline ends. The CDR3 spans 12 residues. The germline CDR1 and CDR2 sequences are SQVTM and ANQGSEA. The CDR3 sequence is CSVLGSGNTIYF. The CDR3 nucleotides are TGCAGCGTTCTAGGATCGGGAAACACCATATATTTT.

The chain is built from TRBV28 and TRBJ2-1; D remains unclear. Trimming took 6 bases from V and 1 from J, leaving 10 bases between them. The CDR3 spans 14 residues. The germline CDR1 and CDR2 sequences are MDHEN and SYDVKM. The CDR3 nucleotides are TGTGCCAGCAGCCCTAGTAGGTCCTACAATGAGCAGTTCTTC. This encodes CASSPSRSYNEQFF.

J is TRBJ2-6 and V is TRBV5-1; D gene unclear. CDR1 SGHRS and CDR2 YFSETQ come from the germline V gene. The length of the CDR3 is 16 residues. V lost 9 bases and J 0 bases, leaving 16 bases between the germline ends. The CDR3 here is CATPARRSSGANVLTF. The CDR3 DNA follows: TGCGCCACCCCCGCCCGGCGGAGCTCTGGGGCCAACGTCCTGACTTTC.

The chain joins TRBV30 to TRBJ1-4, with a tentative D call TRBD1 (5 bases). Looked up from germline, CDR1 is GTSNPN and CDR2 is SVGIG (reference sequence). V gave up 2 bases and J gave up 8 bases, with 15 bases separating them. The CDR3 has 14 amino acids. CDR3 sequence (DNA): TGTGCCTGGAGTCCGGGGGGAGTTTACGAAAAACTGTTTTTT. Translated, it gives CAWSPGGVYEKLFF.

This clone has just a few counts. This chain connects TRBV6-1 to TRBJ1-5; possible D gene TRBD1, 5 bases. The CDR3 has 13 amino acids. Germline V gene lookup returns CDR1 MNHNS and CDR2 SASEGT. V lost 3 bases to trimming and J lost 5 bases, with 8 bases between them. CDR3 loop: CASSDRADQPQHF. The CDR3 DNA sequence: TGTGCCAGCAGTGACAGGGCGGATCAGCCCCAGCATTTT.

On this clone itself: The conserved closing phenylalanine or tryptophan is absent in this CDR3, likely reflecting a read error. It is unclear where the CDR3 begins or ends on the DNA, so no DNA is shown, and the CDR3 is as TCRdb lists it. The chain combines TRBV27 with TRBJ1-4; the DNA was not compared with TRBD1, the D call given in the table. Counting both end residues, the CDR3 totals 9 amino acids. CDR1 and CDR2 from the germline V gene are MNHEY and SMNVEV (reference sequence). The CDR3 region is CASSSPHPT.

The chain links TRBV2 to TRBJ2-5; no definite D call. The CDR3 consists of 15 residues. Trimming cost V 1 base and J 0 bases, with 9 bases left between them. Per the germline V gene, CDR1 is SNHLY and CDR2 is FYNNEI. The chain's CDR3 is CASSEGAVYQETQYF. CDR3 nucleotides: TGTGCCAGCAGTGAAGGGGCAGTGTACCAAGAGACCCAGTACTTC.

The genes are TRBV4-1 and TRBJ2-5; 7 bases agree with TRBD1. This CDR3 contains 14 residues. CDR1 MGHRA and CDR2 YSYEKL come from the germline V gene. Trimming took 10 bases from V and 5 from J; bases not matched to a gene: 13. The CDR3 spells CAIPDRPWEETQYF. CDR3 nucleotides: TGCGCCATCCCGGACAGGCCTTGGGAGGAGACCCAGTACTTC.

V and J are TRBV18 and TRBJ1-1; TRBD1 matches 9 bases. After removal of 3 bases from V and 3 bases from J, the junction contained 5 bases not matched to a gene. CDR3 length equals 15 residues. Germline values: CDR1 KGHSH, CDR2 LQKENI. CDR3 nucleotide sequence: TGTGCCAGCTCACCCCGGACAGGGGTGGACACTGAAGCTTTCTTT. Translated, it gives CASSPRTGVDTEAFF.

This chain joins TRBV7-2 and TRBJ2-2; D uncertain. Germline V gene data show CDR1 as SGHTA and CDR2 as FQGNSA. CDR3 length: 13 amino acids. V shed 4 bases and J shed 2 bases, with 5 bases lying between them. The CDR3 nucleotides read TGTGCCAGCAGCTCGGGTAACACCGGGGAGCTGTTTTTT. Its translation is CASSSGNTGELFF.